This T cell receptor (beta chain) was captured in a study of OX40 agonist ivuxolimab in advanced cancers. As concerns this clone: Its antigen remains unidentified.

The length of the CDR3 is 14 residues. Trimming left V 1 base short and J 4 bases short, with 9 bases between. Germline V gene data show CDR1 as SGDLS and CDR2 as YYNGEE. Findings of the study overall: The average count of expanded clones was higher among CD8+ T cells than among CD4+.

Here immunoSEQ multiplex PCR was the method, and the copy in TCRdb shows in-frame clones only, minus some. Of about 60,000 clones in the sample, around 80% were seen once. This sequence originates from an adult with an advanced solid tumor such as melanoma, head and neck, liver or kidney cancer. This specimen consisted of CD4+ or CD8+ T cells sorted from blood, obtained in a trial of the OX40 agonist ivuxolimab. The rearrangement joins TRBV9 to TRBJ2-1, with D tentatively TRBD1 or TRBD2 (5 bases each). CDR3 bases: TGTGCCAGCAGCGTAAGGGACGGTTACAATGAGCAGTTCTTC. Its protein is CASSVRDGYNEQFF.